The 25 T cell receptor beta chains reported below all come from one sample, sequenced in a study of OX40 agonist ivuxolimab in advanced cancers. Generated by immunoSEQ multiplex PCR, the TCRdb table keeps only in-frame clones and is missing some. The sample has some 100,000 clones, approximately 94% seen once. Sequencing used CD4+ or CD8+ T cells sorted from blood, obtained in a trial of the OX40 agonist ivuxolimab. These receptors were taken from an adult with an advanced solid tumor such as melanoma, head and neck, liver or kidney cancer.

The chain has TRBV6-5 and TRBJ1-1, with TRBD1 matching over 9 bases. There are 13 residues in the CDR3. V lost 6 bases and J lost 1; bases outside the gene matches: 0. Germline V gene data show CDR1 as MNHEY and CDR2 as SVGAGI. The CDR3 sequence: CASRQGANTEAFF. As DNA, the CDR3 is TGTGCCAGCAGACAGGGGGCGAACACTGAAGCTTTCTTT.

The chain uses TRBV15 and TRBJ1-5; the D gene is possibly TRBD1 (6 bases). V was cut by 0 bases and J by 2 bases, with 8 bases left in between. Germline values: CDR1 LNHNV, CDR2 YYDKDF (reference sequence). CDR3 length equals 15 residues. For the CDR3, the DNA is TGTGCCACCAGCAGAGACAGGGGCCGCAATCAGCCCCAGCATTTT. Its translation: CATSRDRGRNQPQHF.

This sequence joins TRBV5-4 and TRBJ2-7, with 11 positions matching TRBD2. The CDR3 totals 14 residues. The trim removed 1 base at V and 6 bases at J, leaving 3 bases unmatched. The germline gives CDR1 SGHNT, CDR2 YYREEE (reference sequence). The CDR3 loop is CASSLTLAGGEQYF. CDR3 coding DNA: TGTGCCAGCAGCTTGACGCTAGCGGGAGGCGAGCAGTACTTC.

The chain uses TRBV5-8 and TRBJ2-7, with D possibly TRBD1 on 5 matching bases. Germline CDR1 is SGHTS and CDR2 is YDEGEE. The CDR3 runs 13 residues. V shed 1 base and J shed 5 bases, with 10 bases lying between them. In DNA, the CDR3 is TGTGCCAGCAGCTTGCAAGGGGTGGACGAGCAGTACTTC. Its protein is CASSLQGVDEQYF.

The V call is TRBV2, the J call TRBJ2-1; D unclear. Germline assignment: CDR1 SNHLY and CDR2 FYNNEI. The V gene lost 8 bases and the J gene lost 4 bases, with 9 bases spanning the gap. This CDR3 has 12 amino acids. The CDR3 DNA sequence: TGTGCCAGCTATGACTTGTACAATGAGCAGTTCTTC. Its protein product is CASYDLYNEQFF.

The J gene is TRBJ1-5, the V gene TRBV6-6; no clear D gene. The V and J ends lost 3 bases and 9 bases respectively, with 12 bases between them. CDR3 length: 13 residues. Germline V gene data show CDR1 as MNHNY and CDR2 as SVGAGI (reference sequence). The CDR3 reads CASSYRAMGPQHF. The CDR3 DNA is TGTGCCAGCAGTTATAGGGCTATGGGGCCCCAGCATTTT.

The chain has TRBV9 and TRBJ2-1; TRBD1 is a possible D gene (6 bases). The V and J ends lost 3 bases and 0 bases respectively, with 16 bases between them. Per the germline V gene, CDR1 is SGDLS and CDR2 is YYNGEE. This CDR3 has 17 residues. The CDR3 coding sequence is TGTGCCAGCAGCGCTAGCCCGAGCAGGGGCTCCTACAATGAGCAGTTCTTC. This sequence encodes CASSASPSRGSYNEQFF.

The CDR3 is CASSETGGPYEQYF. For the CDR3, the DNA is TGTGCCAGCAGTGAGACAGGGGGACCCTACGAGCAGTACTTC. The rearrangement joins TRBV2 to TRBJ2-7; 9 bases are shared with TRBD1. J lost 2 bases, V lost 3 bases, and 2 bases had no gene match. The CDR3 has 14 residues. CDR1 and CDR2 (germline): SNHLY, FYNNEI.

The chain employs TRBV9 and TRBJ1-1; D is undetermined. CDR1 and CDR2 from the germline V gene are SGDLS and YYNGEE. With 0 bases removed from V and 5 bases from J, the gap between germline ends came to 17 bases. The CDR3 has 16 residues. The CDR3 DNA sequence: TGTGCCAGCAGCGTAGGTCGGCTGGGGAGGGTAACTGAAGCTTTCTTT. Residues: CASSVGRLGRVTEAFF.

The CDR3 nucleotides read TGTGCCAGCAGCCACCCACAGGGGTTGGATGGCTACACCTTC. Translating it yields CASSHPQGLDGYTF. This sequence joins TRBV4-2 and TRBJ1-2; 7 bases match TRBD1. The germline CDR1 and CDR2 sequences are LGHNA and YNFKEQ. Unmatched junction bases numbered 7, after V lost 3 bases and J lost 6 bases. The CDR3 covers 14 residues.

A single count supports this clone. The chain has TRBV29-1 and TRBJ1-6, with TRBD1 matching 7 bases. The V and J ends lost 4 bases and 7 bases, in that order; junction bases with no gene match: 4. This CDR3 contains 13 residues. The V gene's germline CDR1 is SQVTM and CDR2 ANQGSEA. The CDR3 bases are TGCAGCGTTGGTCAGGGGGAGAATTCACCCCTCCACTTT. The encoded protein is CSVGQGENSPLHF.

The chain is built from TRBV9 and TRBJ2-3; 7 bases agree with TRBD1. The ends lost 3 bases at V and 2 bases at J; junction bases unmatched: 6. CDR1 SGDLS and CDR2 YYNGEE come from the germline V gene. There are 15 residues in the CDR3. CDR3 bases: TGTGCCAGCAGCGAGGGGGCTGAGAACACAGATACGCAGTATTTT. It codes for CASSEGAENTDTQYF.

The chain joins TRBV6-1 to TRBJ1-5; D is ambiguous. Trimming shortened V by 8 bases and J by 3 bases, and 14 bases separated the two germline ends. The germline V gene encodes CDR1 MNHNS and CDR2 SASEGT. The CDR3 is made up of 14 amino acids. The CDR3 DNA reads TGTGCCAGCGGACCTCCCGGGTACAATCAGCCCCAGCATTTT. It is translated as CASGPPGYNQPQHF.

The gene calls are TRBV5-4 and TRBJ2-2, with 7 bases fitting TRBD1. CDR1 is SGHNT and CDR2 is YYREEE in the germline V gene (reference sequence). This CDR3 contains 15 residues. The V and J ends lost 3 bases and 3 bases, in that order; junction bases with no gene match: 5. The CDR3 DNA reads TGTGCCAGCAGCTCGCGACAGGGCGACACCGGGGAGCTGTTTTTT. As protein: CASSSRQGDTGELFF. The whole variable domain, filled in from reference TRBV5-4 and TRBJ2-2, reads ETGVTQSPTHLIKTRGQQVTLRCSSQSGHNTVSWYQQALGQGPQFIFQYYREEENGRGNFPPRFSGLQFPNYSSELNVNALELDDSALYLCASSSRQGDTGELFFGEGSRLTVL.

This rearrangement joins TRBV4-1 to TRBJ1-2; 11 bases match TRBD1. CDR3 length: 18 residues. V was clipped by 1 base and J by 4 bases; unmatched bases: 11. CDR1 MGHRA and CDR2 YSYEKL come from the germline V gene. The chain's CDR3 is CASSQVAGQGARVYGYTF. CDR3 DNA sequence: TGCGCCAGCAGCCAAGTGGCTGGACAGGGGGCGCGGGTCTATGGCTACACCTTC.

The chain links TRBV12-5 to TRBJ2-2, with TRBD1 identical over 7 bases. CDR1 LGHNT and CDR2 FRNRAP come from the germline V gene. The CDR3 is 16 residues long. V trimming: 0 bases; J trimming: 3 bases; junction bases outside the gene matches: 4. DNA of the CDR3: TGTGCTAGTGGTTTGGTCCAGGGGGTTGACACCGGGGAGCTGTTTTTT. It yields the protein CASGLVQGVDTGELFF.

This sequence joins TRBV21-1 and TRBJ1-1; the table's TRBD1 call for D was not verified on the DNA. TRBV21-1 is given as a pseudogene. CDR3 length equals 10 residues. CDR3 protein: CASRRKGAAF. The CDR3 DNA follows: TGTGCCAGCAGACGTAAGGGGGCAGCTTTT.

In its sample, this clone was seen once. The V and J genes are TRBV4-2 and TRBJ2-7; TRBD2 aligns across 8 bases. V was pared by 0 bases and J by 4 bases, with 11 bases of the junction left unmatched. The germline V gene encodes CDR1 LGHNA and CDR2 YNFKEQ. The CDR3 is 17 amino acids. The CDR3 DNA sequence: TGTGCCAGCAGCCAAGATCACGGGAGGGCCGTAAGTTACGAGCAGTACTTC. It specifies CASSQDHGRAVSYEQYF.

This clone was seen more than once but under ten times. The genes are TRBV19 and TRBJ1-1; D not certain. V was clipped by 6 bases and J by 1 base, with 6 bases between them. The CDR3 runs 12 residues. Germline assignment: CDR1 LNHDA and CDR2 SQIVND (reference sequence). The CDR3 loop is CASSEPNTEAFF. For the CDR3, the DNA is TGTGCCAGTAGCGAGCCGAACACTGAAGCTTTCTTT. The entire variable domain, with the rest obtained from reference TRBV19 and TRBJ1-1, is as follows: DGGITQSPKYLFRKEGQNVTLSCEQNLNHDAMYWYRQDPGQGLRLIYYSQIVNDFQKGDIAEGYSVSREKKESFPLTVTSAQKNPTAFYLCASSEPNTEAFFGQGTRLTVV.

V is TRBV15 and J is TRBJ2-3, with 8 bases fitting TRBD2. The trim removed 2 bases at V and 4 bases at J, leaving 14 bases unmatched. There are 18 residues in the CDR3. The germline V gene has CDR1 LNHNV and CDR2 YYDKDF (reference sequence). The CDR3 loop is CATSRNQDVAGSSDTQYF. The CDR3 DNA reads TGTGCCACCAGCAGAAACCAAGATGTAGCGGGAAGCTCAGATACGCAGTATTTT.

This clone has just a few counts. The rearrangement uses TRBV15 and TRBJ2-2, with 11 positions matching TRBD1. The CDR3 sequence is 15 residues long. Germline lookup yields CDR1 LNHNV and CDR2 YYDKDF (reference sequence). The V segment lost 5 bases and the J segment 5 bases; nucleotides outside the gene matches: 4. The CDR3 loop reads CATSFGTGGTGELFF. CDR3 bases: TGTGCCACCAGCTTCGGGACAGGGGGTACCGGGGAGCTGTTTTTT. The full variable domain, with the rest looked up from reference TRBV15 and TRBJ2-2, is DAMVIQNPRYQVTQFGKPVTLSCSQTLNHNVMYWYQQKSSQAPKLLFHYYDKDFNNEADTPDNFQSRRPNTSFCFLDIRSPGLGDTAMYLCATSFGTGGTGELFFGEGSRLTVL.

The rearrangement links TRBV29-1 to TRBJ1-2; no clear D. The CDR3 extends over 12 amino acids. Germline loops: CDR1 SQVTM, CDR2 ANQGSEA. The germline V and J ends were trimmed by 5 bases and 0 bases, with 7 bases remaining between them. As DNA, the CDR3 is TGCAGCGTTCCAACGGCTAACTATGGCTACACCTTC. Its protein product is CSVPTANYGYTF.

This chain links TRBV9 with TRBJ2-3; 11 nucleotides line up with TRBD1. The CDR3 runs to 17 residues. Per germline, CDR1 SGDLS and CDR2 YYNGEE. Losses at the gene ends were 0 bases for V and 6 bases for J; bases not matched to a gene: 9. For the CDR3, the DNA is TGTGCCAGCAGCGTAGCTACCGGACAGGGGGCTGGGGATACGCAGTATTTT. Residues: CASSVATGQGAGDTQYF.

A single count supports this clone. This chain joins TRBV19 and TRBJ2-2; TRBD1 matches at 7 bases. CDR1 is LNHDA, CDR2 SQIVND, per germline (reference sequence). After removal of 6 bases from V and 2 bases from J, the junction contained 3 bases not matched to a gene. CDR3 length equals 14 residues. CDR3 sequence (DNA): TGTGCCAGTAGGGGGGACAGCAACACCGGGGAGCTGTTTTTT. Its translation: CASRGDSNTGELFF.

This sequence joins TRBV27 and TRBJ1-2, with D uncertain. CDR3 length: 12 amino acids. Germline V gene data show CDR1 as MNHEY and CDR2 as SMNVEV (reference sequence). V was clipped by 8 bases and J by 7 bases, with 14 bases between them. CDR3 protein: CASFFPGGGYTF. The CDR3 nucleotides are TGTGCCAGCTTTTTCCCGGGCGGTGGCTACACCTTC.